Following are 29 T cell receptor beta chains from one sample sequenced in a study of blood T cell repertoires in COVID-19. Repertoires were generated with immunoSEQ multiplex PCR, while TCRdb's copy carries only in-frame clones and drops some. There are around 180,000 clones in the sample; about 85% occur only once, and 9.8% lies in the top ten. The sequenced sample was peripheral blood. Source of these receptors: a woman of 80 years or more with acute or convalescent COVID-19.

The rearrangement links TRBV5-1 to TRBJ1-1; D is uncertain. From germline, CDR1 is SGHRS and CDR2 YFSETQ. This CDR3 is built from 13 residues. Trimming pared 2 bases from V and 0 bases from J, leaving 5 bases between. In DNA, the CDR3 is TGCGCCAGCAGCTTTACAGTGAACACTGAAGCTTTCTTT. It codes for CASSFTVNTEAFF.

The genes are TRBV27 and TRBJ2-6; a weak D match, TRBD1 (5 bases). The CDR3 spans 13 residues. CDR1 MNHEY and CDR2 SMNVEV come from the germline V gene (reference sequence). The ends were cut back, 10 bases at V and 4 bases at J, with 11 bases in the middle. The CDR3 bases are TGTGCCACCATGGGGCTAGGGGCCAACGTCCTGACTTTC. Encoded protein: CATMGLGANVLTF.

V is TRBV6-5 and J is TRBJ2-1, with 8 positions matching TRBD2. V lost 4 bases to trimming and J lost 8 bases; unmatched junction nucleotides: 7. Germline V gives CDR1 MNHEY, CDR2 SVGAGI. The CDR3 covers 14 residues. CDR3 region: CASSFGGAIDEQFF. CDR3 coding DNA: TGTGCCAGCAGTTTCGGGGGGGCGATCGATGAGCAGTTCTTC.

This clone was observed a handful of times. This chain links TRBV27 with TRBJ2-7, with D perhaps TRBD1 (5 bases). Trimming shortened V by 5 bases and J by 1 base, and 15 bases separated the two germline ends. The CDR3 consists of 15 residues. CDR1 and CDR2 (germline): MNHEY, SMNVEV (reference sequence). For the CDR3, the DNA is TGTGCCAGCAGTACCCCCGCAGGGTCTTCCTACGAGCAGTACTTC. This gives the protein CASSTPAGSSYEQYF.

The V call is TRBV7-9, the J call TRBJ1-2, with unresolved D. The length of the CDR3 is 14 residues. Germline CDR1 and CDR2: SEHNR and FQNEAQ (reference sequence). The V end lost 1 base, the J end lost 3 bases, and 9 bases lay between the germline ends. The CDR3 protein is CASSLGTFDYGYTF. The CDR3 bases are TGTGCCAGCAGCTTAGGGACTTTCGACTATGGCTACACCTTC.

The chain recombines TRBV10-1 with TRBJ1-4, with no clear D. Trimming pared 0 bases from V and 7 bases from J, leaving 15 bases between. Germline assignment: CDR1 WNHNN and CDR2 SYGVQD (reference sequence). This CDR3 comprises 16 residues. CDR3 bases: TGCGCCAGCAGTGAGTCTGCCGCATTAGGAGGTGAAAAACTGTTTTTT. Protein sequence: CASSESAALGGEKLFF.

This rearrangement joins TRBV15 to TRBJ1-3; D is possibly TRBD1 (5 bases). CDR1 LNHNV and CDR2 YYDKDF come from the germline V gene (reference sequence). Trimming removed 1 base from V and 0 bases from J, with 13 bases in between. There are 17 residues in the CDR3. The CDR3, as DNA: TGTGCCACCAGCAGAGGCAGGGTCCCCCTCTCTGGAAACACCATATATTTT. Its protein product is CATSRGRVPLSGNTIYF. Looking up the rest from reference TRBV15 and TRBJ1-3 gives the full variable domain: DAMVIQNPRYQVTQFGKPVTLSCSQTLNHNVMYWYQQKSSQAPKLLFHYYDKDFNNEADTPDNFQSRRPNTSFCFLDIRSPGLGDTAMYLCATSRGRVPLSGNTIYFGEGSWLTVV.

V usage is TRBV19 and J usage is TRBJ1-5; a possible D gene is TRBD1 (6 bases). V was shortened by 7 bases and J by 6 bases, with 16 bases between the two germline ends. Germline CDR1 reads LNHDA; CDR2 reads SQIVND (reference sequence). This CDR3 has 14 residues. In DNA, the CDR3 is TGTGCCAGTAACGCGGGCGGGGGCCGTCAGCCCCAGCATTTT. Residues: CASNAGGGRQPQHF.

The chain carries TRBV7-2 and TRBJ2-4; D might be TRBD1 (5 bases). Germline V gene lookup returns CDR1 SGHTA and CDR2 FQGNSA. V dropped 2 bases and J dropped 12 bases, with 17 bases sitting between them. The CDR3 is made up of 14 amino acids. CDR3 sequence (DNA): TGTGCCAGCAGCTTAAACAGGTACTCATCTCATCAGTACTTC. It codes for CASSLNRYSSHQYF.

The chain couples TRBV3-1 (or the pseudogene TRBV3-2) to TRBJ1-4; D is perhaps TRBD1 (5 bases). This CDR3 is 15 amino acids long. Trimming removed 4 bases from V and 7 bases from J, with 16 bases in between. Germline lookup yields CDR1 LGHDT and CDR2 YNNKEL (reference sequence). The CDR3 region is CASSRGEWGGEKLFF. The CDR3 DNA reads TGTGCCAGCAGCCGGGGGGAATGGGGCGGTGAAAAACTGTTTTTT.

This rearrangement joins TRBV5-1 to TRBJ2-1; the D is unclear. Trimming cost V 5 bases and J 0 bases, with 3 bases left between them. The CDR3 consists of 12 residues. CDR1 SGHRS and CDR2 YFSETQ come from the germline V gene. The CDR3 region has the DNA TGCGCCAGCAGTCTCTCCTACAATGAGCAGTTCTTC. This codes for CASSLSYNEQFF.

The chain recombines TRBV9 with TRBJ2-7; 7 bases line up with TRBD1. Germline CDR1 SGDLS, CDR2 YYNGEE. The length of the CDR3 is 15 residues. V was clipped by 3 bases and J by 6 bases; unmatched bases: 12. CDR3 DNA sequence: TGTGCCAGCAGCGACAGACCGGGACAGCTTGTCGAGCAGTACTTC. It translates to CASSDRPGQLVEQYF.

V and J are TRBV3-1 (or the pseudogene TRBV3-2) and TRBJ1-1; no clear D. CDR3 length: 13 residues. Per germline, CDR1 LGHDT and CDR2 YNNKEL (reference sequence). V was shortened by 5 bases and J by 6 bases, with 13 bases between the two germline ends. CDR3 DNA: TGTGCCAGCAGCGACCGGCGGTGGGCTGAAGCTTTCTTT. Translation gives CASSDRRWAEAFF.

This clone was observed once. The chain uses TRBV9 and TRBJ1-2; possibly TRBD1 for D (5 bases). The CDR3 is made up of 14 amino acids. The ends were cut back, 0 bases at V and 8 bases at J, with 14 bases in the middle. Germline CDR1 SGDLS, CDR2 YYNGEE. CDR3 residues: CASSVAGRAYGYTF. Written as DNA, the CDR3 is TGTGCCAGCAGCGTAGCTGGCAGGGCGTACGGCTACACCTTC.

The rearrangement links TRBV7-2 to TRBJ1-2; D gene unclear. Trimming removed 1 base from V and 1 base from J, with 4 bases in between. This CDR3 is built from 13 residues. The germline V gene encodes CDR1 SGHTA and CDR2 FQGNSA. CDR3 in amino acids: CASSLVNNYGYTF. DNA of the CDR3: TGTGCCAGCAGCTTAGTAAATAACTATGGCTACACCTTC. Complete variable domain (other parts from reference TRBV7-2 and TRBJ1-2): GAGVSQSPSNKVTEKGKDVELRCDPISGHTALYWYRQSLGQGLEFLIYFQGNSAPDKSGLPSDRFSAERTGGSVSTLTIQRTQQEDSAVYLCASSLVNNYGYTFGSGTRLTVV.

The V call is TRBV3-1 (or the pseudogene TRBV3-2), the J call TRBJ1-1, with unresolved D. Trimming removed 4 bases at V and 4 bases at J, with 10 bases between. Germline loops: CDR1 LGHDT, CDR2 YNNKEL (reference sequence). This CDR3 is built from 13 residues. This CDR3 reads CASSPSRGTEAFF. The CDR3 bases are TGTGCCAGCAGCCCATCCCGAGGCACTGAAGCTTTCTTT.

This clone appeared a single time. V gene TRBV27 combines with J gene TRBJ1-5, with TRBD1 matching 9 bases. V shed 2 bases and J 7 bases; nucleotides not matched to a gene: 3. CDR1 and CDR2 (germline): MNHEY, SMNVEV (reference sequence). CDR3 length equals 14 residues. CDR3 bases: TGTGCCAGCAGTTTACGGGACAGGGAACAGCCCCAGCATTTT. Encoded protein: CASSLRDREQPQHF.

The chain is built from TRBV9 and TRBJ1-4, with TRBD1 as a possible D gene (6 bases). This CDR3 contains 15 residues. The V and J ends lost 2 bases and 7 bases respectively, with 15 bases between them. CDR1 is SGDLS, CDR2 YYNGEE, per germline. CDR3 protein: CASSVTGLQSEKLFF. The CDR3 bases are TGTGCCAGCAGCGTCACAGGGCTACAGAGTGAAAAACTGTTTTTT.

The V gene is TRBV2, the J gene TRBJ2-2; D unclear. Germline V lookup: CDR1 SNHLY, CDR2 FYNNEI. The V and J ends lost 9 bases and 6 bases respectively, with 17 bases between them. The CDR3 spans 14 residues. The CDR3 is CARTRPGSSGELFF. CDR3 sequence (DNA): TGTGCCAGGACGAGGCCCGGCTCCTCCGGGGAGCTGTTTTTT.

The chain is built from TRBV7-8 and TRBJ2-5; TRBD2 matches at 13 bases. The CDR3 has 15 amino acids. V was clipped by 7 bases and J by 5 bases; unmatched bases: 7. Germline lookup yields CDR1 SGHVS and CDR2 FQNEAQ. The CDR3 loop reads CASTRATSGRETQYF. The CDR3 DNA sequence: TGTGCCAGCACCCGAGCGACTAGCGGGAGGGAGACCCAGTACTTC.

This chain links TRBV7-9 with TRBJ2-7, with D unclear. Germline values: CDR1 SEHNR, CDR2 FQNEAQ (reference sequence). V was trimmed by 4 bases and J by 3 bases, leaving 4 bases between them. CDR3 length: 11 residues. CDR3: CASSSNYEQYF. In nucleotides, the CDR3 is TGTGCCAGCAGCTCTAACTACGAGCAGTACTTC.

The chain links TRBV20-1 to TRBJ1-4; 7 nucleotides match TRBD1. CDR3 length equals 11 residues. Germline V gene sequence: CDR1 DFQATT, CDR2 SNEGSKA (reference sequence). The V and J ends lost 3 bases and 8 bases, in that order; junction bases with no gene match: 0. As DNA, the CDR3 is TGCAGTGCTAGGGACAGGGAAAAACTGTTTTTT. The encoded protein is CSARDREKLFF.

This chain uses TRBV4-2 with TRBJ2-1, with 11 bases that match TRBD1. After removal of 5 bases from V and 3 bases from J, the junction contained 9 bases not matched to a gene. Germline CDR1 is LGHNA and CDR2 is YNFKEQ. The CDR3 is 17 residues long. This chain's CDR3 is CASSSSAGTGGYNEQFF. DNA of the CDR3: TGTGCCAGCAGCTCAAGTGCCGGGACAGGGGGCTACAATGAGCAGTTCTTC.

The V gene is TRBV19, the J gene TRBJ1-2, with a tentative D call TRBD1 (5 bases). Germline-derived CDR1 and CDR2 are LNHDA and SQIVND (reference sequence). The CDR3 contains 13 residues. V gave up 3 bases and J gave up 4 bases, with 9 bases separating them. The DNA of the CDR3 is TGTGCCAGTAGTATGGGGGGATTCTATGGCTACACCTTC. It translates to CASSMGGFYGYTF.

CDR3 protein: CASNRGYEQYF. In DNA, the CDR3 is TGTGCCAGCAACAGGGGGTACGAGCAGTACTTC. This chain uses TRBV2 with TRBJ2-7, with 8 positions matching TRBD1. Germline CDR1 and CDR2: SNHLY and FYNNEI. Trimming removed 7 bases from V and 4 bases from J; junction bases left unmatched: 0. The CDR3 covers 11 residues.

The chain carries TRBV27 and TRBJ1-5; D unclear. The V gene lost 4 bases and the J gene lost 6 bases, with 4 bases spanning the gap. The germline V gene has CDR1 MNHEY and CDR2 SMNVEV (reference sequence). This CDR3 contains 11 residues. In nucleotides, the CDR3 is TGTGCCAGCAGTTCTTTTCAGCCCCAGCATTTT. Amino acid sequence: CASSSFQPQHF.

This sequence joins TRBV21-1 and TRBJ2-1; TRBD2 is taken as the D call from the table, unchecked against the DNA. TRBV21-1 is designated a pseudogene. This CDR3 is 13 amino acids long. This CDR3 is CASNGRMPNEQFF. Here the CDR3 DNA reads TGTGCCAGCAACGGGAGGATGCCGAATGAGCAGTTCTTC.

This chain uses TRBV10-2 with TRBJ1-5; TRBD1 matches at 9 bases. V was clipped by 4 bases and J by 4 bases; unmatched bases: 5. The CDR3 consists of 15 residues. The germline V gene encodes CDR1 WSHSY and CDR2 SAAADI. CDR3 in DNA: TGCGCCAGCAGTGGAGGACAGGGGAGTAATCAGCCCCAGCATTTT. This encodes CASSGGQGSNQPQHF.

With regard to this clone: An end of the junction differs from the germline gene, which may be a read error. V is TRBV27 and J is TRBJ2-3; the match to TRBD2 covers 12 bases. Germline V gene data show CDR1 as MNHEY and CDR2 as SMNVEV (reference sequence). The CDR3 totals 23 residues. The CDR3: CASSLSRGTWTSGAHRSTDTQYF. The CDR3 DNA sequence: TGTGCCAGCAGCTTATCGAGGGGGACGTGGACTAGCGGGGCCCATAGGTCCACAGATACGCAGTATTTT.